The 9 T cell receptor beta chains presented below share a single source sample, sequenced in a study of blood T cell repertoires in COVID-19. TCRdb keeps only in-frame clones here, not all; method: immunoSEQ multiplex PCR. The sample includes a few hundred thousand clones, 80% to 90% of them seen just once. The specimen was PBMCs or T cells enriched from blood (not recorded which). These receptors were collected from a woman aged 45-65 years who had recovered from COVID-19.

Turning to this clone: Relative to the germline gene, one junction end is altered; a read error may explain this. V usage is TRBV29-1 and J usage is TRBJ2-1, with 9 nucleotides matching TRBD1. CDR1 and CDR2 (germline): SQVTM, ANQGSEA. The CDR3 is 11 residues long. CDR3 DNA sequence: TGCAGCGTTGATAGGGGACAGGGAGTGATCTTC. Translating it yields CSVDRGQGVIF.

This sequence joins TRBV11-3 and TRBJ2-1; D is perhaps TRBD2 (6 bases). V was shortened by 4 bases and J by 7 bases, with 17 bases between the two germline ends. The CDR3 is made up of 15 amino acids. Per germline, CDR1 SGHNT and CDR2 YENEEA. CDR3 protein: CASSSPGSRGNEQFF. The CDR3 region has the DNA TGTGCCAGCAGCTCCCCGGGATCCCGGGGGAATGAGCAGTTCTTC.

The genes are TRBV4-1 and TRBJ2-2, with 12 nucleotides matching TRBD2. With 4 bases clipped from V and 2 bases from J, the junction kept 5 bases outside the gene matches. The CDR3 consists of 17 residues. Germline CDR1 is MGHRA and CDR2 is YSYEKL. The CDR3: CASSPTSGRGNTGELFF. CDR3 nucleotides: TGCGCCAGCAGCCCGACTAGCGGGAGAGGAAACACCGGGGAGCTGTTTTTT.

V usage is TRBV19 and J usage is TRBJ2-6; tentative D call: TRBD2 (6 bases). The V gene's germline CDR1 is LNHDA and CDR2 SQIVND (reference sequence). V was shortened by 5 bases and J by 2 bases, with 10 bases between the two germline ends. This CDR3 is 15 amino acids long. CDR3 in DNA: TGTGCCAGTAGTCCCTGGGGGGCTGGGGCCAACGTCCTGACTTTC. This encodes CASSPWGAGANVLTF.

This rearrangement joins TRBV28 to TRBJ2-7; D gene unclear. V gave up 10 bases and J gave up 0 bases, with 7 bases separating them. The germline gives CDR1 MDHEN, CDR2 SYDVKM. The CDR3 runs to 11 residues. The CDR3 reads CAILSSYEQYF. Here the CDR3 DNA reads TGTGCCATCCTGAGCTCCTACGAGCAGTACTTC. The complete variable domain, with remaining parts taken from reference TRBV28 and TRBJ2-7, reads DVKVTQSSRYLVKRTGEKVFLECVQDMDHENMFWYRQDPGLGLRLIYFSYDVKMKEKGDIPEGYSVSREKKERFSLILESASTNQTSMYLCAILSSYEQYFGPGTRLTVT.

V is TRBV7-9 and J is TRBJ2-7; TRBD2 agrees at 7 bases. The J segment lost 0 bases and the V segment lost 5 bases, leaving 7 bases of the junction unmatched. The germline V gene encodes CDR1 SEHNR and CDR2 FQNEAQ (reference sequence). This CDR3 contains 15 residues. The CDR3 DNA is TGTGCCAGCAGCCCGATGAGCGGGGTCTCCTACGAGCAGTACTTC. Protein sequence: CASSPMSGVSYEQYF.

This clone was counted a single time. The J gene is TRBJ1-4, the V gene TRBV5-4; 10 nucleotides match TRBD1. V lost 4 bases and J lost 2; bases outside the gene matches: 8. The CDR3 spans 17 residues. Germline V lookup: CDR1 SGHNT, CDR2 YYREEE (reference sequence). The DNA of the CDR3 is TGTGCCAGCAGCGAAAGGACAGGGGGGGCGACTAATGAAAAACTGTTTTTT. It specifies CASSERTGGATNEKLFF.

This sequence joins TRBV9 and TRBJ2-1, with D tentatively TRBD1 (7 bases). Germline CDR1 reads SGDLS; CDR2 reads YYNGEE. The CDR3 is made up of 16 amino acids. Trimming left V 0 bases short and J 5 bases short, with 15 bases between. The chain's CDR3 is CASSVGGDSLNNEQFF. CDR3 DNA sequence: TGTGCCAGCAGCGTAGGGGGGGACAGCCTAAACAATGAGCAGTTCTTC.

The V call is TRBV7-8, the J call TRBJ2-7; possible D gene TRBD2, 6 bases. V dropped 1 base and J dropped 5 bases, with 15 bases sitting between them. Per the germline V gene, CDR1 is SGHVS and CDR2 is FQNEAQ. The CDR3 loop spans 15 amino acids. CDR3 amino acids: CASSLDRLGLHEQYF. The CDR3 DNA reads as TGTGCCAGCAGCTTAGATAGACTAGGTTTACACGAGCAGTACTTC.